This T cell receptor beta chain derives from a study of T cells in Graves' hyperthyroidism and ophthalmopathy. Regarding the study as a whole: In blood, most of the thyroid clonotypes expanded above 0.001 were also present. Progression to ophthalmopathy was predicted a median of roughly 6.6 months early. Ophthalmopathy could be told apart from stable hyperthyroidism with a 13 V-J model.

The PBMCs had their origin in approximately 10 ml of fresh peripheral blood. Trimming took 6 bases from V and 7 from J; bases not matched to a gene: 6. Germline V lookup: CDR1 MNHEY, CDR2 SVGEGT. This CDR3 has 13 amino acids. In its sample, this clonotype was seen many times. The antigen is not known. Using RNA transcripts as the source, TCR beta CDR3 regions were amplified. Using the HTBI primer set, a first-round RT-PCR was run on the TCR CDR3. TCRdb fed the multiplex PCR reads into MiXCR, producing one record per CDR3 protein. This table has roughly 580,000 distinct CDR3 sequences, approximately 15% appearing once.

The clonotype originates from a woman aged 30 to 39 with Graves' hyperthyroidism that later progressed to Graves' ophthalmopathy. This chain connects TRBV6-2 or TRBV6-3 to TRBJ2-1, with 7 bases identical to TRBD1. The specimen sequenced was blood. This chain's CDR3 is CASRPDRDNEQFF. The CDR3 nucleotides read TGTGCCAGCAGACCCGACAGGGATAATGAGCAGTTCTTC.